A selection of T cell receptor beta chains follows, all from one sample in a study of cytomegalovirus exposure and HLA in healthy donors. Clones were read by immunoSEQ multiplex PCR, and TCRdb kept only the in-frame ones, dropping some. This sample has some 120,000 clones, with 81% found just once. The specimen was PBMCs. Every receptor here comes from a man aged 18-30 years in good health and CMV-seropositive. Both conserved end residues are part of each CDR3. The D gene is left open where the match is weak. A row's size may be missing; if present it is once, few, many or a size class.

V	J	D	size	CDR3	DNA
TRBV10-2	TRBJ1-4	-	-	CASSELQGVEDEKLFF	TGCGCCAGCAGTGAGTTACAGGGAGTAGAGGATGAAAAACTGTTTTTT
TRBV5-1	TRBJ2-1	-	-	CASSFTKLKTRGQFF	TGCGCCAGCAGCTTCACTAAACTAAAGACCAGGGGTCAGTTCTTC
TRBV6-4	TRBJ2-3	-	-	CASRELGTYLTDTQYF	TGTGCCAGTCGAGAACTCGGGACATACCTCACAGATACGCAGTATTTT
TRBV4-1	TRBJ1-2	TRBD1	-	CASSQDRTGGYGYTF	TGCGCCAGCAGCCAGGATCGGACAGGGGGCTATGGCTACACCTTC
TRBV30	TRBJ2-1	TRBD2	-	CAWSVWLAAYNEQFF	TGTGCCTGGAGTGTGTGGCTAGCGGCCTACAATGAGCAGTTCTTC
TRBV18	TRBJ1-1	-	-	CASSPLSRDEAFF	TGTGCCAGCTCACCACTATCGAGGGATGAAGCTTTCTTT
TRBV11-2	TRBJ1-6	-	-	CASSPDTGFWSYNSPLHF	TGTGCCAGCAGCCCTGACACAGGGTTTTGGTCCTATAATTCACCCCTCCACTTT
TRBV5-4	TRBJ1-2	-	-	CASSLLALSGYTF	TGTGCCAGCAGCTTATTGGCTCTTAGCGGCTACACCTTC
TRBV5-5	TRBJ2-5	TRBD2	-	CASSLGQVGGETQYF	TGTGCCAGCAGCTTGGGTCAGGTCGGGGGGGAGACCCAGTACTTC
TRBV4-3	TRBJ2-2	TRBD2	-	CASSQAAGESAGELFF	TGCGCCAGCAGCCAAGCGGCGGGGGAGTCTGCCGGGGAGCTGTTTTTT
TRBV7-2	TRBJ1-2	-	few	CASRPGGGEDGYTF	TGTGCCAGCAGACCGGGTGGCGGAGAGGATGGCTACACCTTC
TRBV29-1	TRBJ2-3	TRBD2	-	CSVVGPGGLTDTQYF	TGCAGCGTTGTCGGCCCGGGGGGGCTGACAGATACGCAGTATTTT
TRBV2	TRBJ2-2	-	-	CASSAIVGGGHLNTGELFF	TGTGCCAGCAGTGCGATCGTGGGGGGTGGACACCTGAACACCGGGGAGCTGTTTTTT
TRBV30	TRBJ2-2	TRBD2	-	CAWSPYSGAGELFF	TGTGCCTGGAGCCCATATAGCGGGGCCGGGGAGCTGTTTTTT
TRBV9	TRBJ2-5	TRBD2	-	CASSASSRAGQETQYF	TGTGCCAGCAGCGCAAGTTCTAGAGCGGGACAAGAGACCCAGTACTTC
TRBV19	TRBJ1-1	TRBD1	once	CASSILGQAMNTEAFF	TGTGCCAGTAGTATCCTTGGACAGGCAATGAACACTGAAGCTTTCTTT
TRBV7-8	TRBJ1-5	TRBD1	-	CASSPTTGESQPQHF	TGTGCCAGCAGCCCGACAACAGGGGAGAGTCAGCCCCAGCATTTT
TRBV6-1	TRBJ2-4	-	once	CASSDRGNAKNIQYF	TGTGCCAGCAGTGACAGGGGTAATGCCAAAAACATTCAGTACTTC
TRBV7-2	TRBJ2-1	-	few	CASSLDRSSYNEQFF	TGTGCCAGCAGCTTAGACAGGAGCTCCTACAATGAGCAGTTCTTC
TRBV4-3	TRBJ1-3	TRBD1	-	CASSQLTGGSGNTIYF	TGCGCCAGCAGCCAATTGACAGGGGGCTCTGGAAACACCATATATTTT
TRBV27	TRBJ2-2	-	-	CASRRGEEAGELFF	TGTGCCAGCAGGCGAGGAGAGGAGGCCGGGGAGCTGTTTTTT
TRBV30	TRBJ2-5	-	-	CAWSVWGGTETQYF	TGTGCCTGGAGTGTATGGGGGGGCACGGAGACCCAGTACTTC
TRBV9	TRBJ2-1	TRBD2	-	CASSEGTNLAGELFF	TGTGCCAGCAGCGAGGGGACCAACCTAGCGGGAGAGCTGTTCTTC
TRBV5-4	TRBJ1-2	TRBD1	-	CASSTDRVPYGYTF	TGTGCCAGCAGCACGGACAGGGTTCCCTATGGCTACACCTTC
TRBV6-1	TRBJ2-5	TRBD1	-	CASSEARTGRETQYF	TGTGCCAGCAGTGAAGCAAGGACAGGGAGAGAGACCCAGTACTTC
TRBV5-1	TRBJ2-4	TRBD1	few	CASSQQTGGEDIQYF	TGCGCCAGCAGCCAACAGACAGGGGGCGAGGACATTCAGTACTTC
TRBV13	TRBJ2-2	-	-	CASSSPGDTGELFF	TGTGCCAGCAGCTCTCCCGGGGACACCGGGGAGCTGTTTTTT
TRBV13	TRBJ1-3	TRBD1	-	CASSPMDRSHTIYF	TGTGCCAGCAGCCCTATGGACAGGTCGCACACCATATATTTT
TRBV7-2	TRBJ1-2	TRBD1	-	CASSPRTGYYGYTF	TGTGCCAGCAGCCCGCGGACAGGGTACTATGGCTACACCTTC
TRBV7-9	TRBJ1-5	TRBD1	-	CASSPQGDQPQHF	TGTGCCAGCAGCCCGCAGGGGGATCAGCCCCAGCATTTT
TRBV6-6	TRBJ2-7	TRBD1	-	CASSPTGGSSYEQYF	TGTGCCAGCAGTCCCACAGGGGGAAGCTCCTACGAGCAGTACTTC
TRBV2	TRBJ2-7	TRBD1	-	CASTDRGTYEQYF	TGTGCCAGCACGGACAGGGGAACCTACGAGCAGTACTTC
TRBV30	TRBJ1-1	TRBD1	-	CAWSGSTGREAFF	TGTGCCTGGAGCGGGTCGACAGGGCGTGAAGCTTTCTTT
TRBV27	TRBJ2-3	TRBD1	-	CASSTPQGGWDTQYF	TGTGCCAGCAGCACCCCACAGGGGGGCTGGGATACGCAGTATTTT
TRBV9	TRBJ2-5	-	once	CASSVWGEAREQYF	TGTGCCAGCAGCGTATGGGGGGAGGCTCGTGAGCAGTACTTC